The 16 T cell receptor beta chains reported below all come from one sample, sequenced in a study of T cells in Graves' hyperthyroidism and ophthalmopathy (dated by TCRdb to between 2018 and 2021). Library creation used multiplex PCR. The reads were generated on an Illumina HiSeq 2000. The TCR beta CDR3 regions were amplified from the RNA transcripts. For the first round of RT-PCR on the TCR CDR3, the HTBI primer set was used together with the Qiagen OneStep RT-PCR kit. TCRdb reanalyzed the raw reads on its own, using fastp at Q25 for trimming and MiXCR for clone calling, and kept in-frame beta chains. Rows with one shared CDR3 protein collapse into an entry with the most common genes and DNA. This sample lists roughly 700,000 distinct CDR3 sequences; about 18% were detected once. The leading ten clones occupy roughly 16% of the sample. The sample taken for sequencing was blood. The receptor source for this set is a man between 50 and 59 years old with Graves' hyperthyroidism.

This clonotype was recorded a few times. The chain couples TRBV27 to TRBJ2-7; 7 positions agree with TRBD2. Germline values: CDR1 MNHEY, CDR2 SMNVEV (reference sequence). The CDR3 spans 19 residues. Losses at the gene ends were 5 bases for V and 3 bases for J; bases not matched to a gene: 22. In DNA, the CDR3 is TGTGCCAGCAGTCTACGTCGCGGGGCGGTAGCGGGTAACATCTACGAGCAGTACTTC. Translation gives CASSLRRGAVAGNIYEQYF.

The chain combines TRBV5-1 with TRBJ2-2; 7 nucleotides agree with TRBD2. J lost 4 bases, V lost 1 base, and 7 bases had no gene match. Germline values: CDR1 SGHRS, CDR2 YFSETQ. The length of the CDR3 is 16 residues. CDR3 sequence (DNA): TGCGCCAGCAGCTTGAGGGCGGGAGCAGGCACCGGGGAGCTGTTTTTT. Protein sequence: CASSLRAGAGTGELFF. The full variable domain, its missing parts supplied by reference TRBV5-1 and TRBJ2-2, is KAGVTQTPRYLIKTRGQQVTLSCSPISGHRSVSWYQQTPGQGLQFLFEYFSETQRNKGNFPGRFSGRQFSNSRSEMNVSTLELGDSALYLCASSLRAGAGTGELFFGEGSRLTVL.

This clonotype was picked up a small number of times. As DNA, the CDR3 is TGTGCCAGCAGCTCGCGGGACAGGGGAGTCGACGGCTACACCTTC. It is translated as CASSSRDRGVDGYTF. The V call is TRBV7-2, the J call TRBJ1-2; the match to TRBD1 covers 10 bases. The germline gives CDR1 SGHTA, CDR2 FQGNSA. Unmatched junction bases numbered 10, after V lost 4 bases and J lost 8 bases. This CDR3 has 15 amino acids.

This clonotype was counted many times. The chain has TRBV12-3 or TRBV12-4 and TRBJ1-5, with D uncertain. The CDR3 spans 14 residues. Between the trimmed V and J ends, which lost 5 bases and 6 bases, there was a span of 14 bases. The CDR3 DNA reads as TGTGCCAGCAGTCCCACCACCAGCGGTCAGCCCCAGCATTTT. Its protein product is CASSPTTSGQPQHF.

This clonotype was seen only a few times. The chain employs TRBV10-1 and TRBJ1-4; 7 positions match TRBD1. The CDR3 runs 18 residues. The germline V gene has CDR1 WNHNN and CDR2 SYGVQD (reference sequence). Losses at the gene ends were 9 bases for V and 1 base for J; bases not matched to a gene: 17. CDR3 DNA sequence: TGCGCCAGAACGGACAGGTTATCAGTTCTAGAAACTAATGAAAAACTGTTTTTT. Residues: CARTDRLSVLETNEKLFF.

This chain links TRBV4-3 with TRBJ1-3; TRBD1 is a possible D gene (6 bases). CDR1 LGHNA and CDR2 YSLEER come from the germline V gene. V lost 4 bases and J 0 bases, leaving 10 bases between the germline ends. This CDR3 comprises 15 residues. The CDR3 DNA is TGCGCCAGCAGCCGCCCACAGGGCTCTGGAAACACCATATATTTT. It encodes CASSRPQGSGNTIYF.

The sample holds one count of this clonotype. The CDR3 DNA follows: TGTGCCAGCTCACCACGCCTTACTAATGAAAAACTGTTTTTT. Translated, it gives CASSPRLTNEKLFF. The chain has TRBV18 and TRBJ1-4, with D unresolved. V was trimmed by 1 base and J by 2 bases, leaving 5 bases between them. This CDR3 comprises 14 residues. Looked up from germline, CDR1 is KGHSH and CDR2 is LQKENI.

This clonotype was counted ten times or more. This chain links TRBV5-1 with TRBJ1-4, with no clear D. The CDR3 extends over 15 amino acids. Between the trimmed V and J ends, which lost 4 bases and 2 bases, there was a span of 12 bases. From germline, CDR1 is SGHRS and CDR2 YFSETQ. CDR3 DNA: TGCGCCAGCAGCCGAAGGAGGGAGACTAATGAAAAACTGTTTTTT. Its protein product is CASSRRRETNEKLFF.

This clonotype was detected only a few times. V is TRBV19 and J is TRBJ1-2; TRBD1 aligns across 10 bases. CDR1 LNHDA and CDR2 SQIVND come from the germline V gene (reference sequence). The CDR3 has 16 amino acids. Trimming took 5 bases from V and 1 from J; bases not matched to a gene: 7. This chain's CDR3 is CASSETGGRNNYGYTF. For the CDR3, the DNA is TGTGCCAGTAGTGAGACAGGGGGCCGTAATAACTATGGCTACACCTTC.

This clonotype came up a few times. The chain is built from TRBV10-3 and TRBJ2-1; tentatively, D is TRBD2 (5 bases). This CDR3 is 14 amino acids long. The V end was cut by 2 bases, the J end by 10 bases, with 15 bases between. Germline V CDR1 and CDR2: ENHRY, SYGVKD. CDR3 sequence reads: CAISEGLAVWEQFF. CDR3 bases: TGTGCCATCAGTGAGGGGCTAGCTGTCTGGGAGCAGTTCTTC.

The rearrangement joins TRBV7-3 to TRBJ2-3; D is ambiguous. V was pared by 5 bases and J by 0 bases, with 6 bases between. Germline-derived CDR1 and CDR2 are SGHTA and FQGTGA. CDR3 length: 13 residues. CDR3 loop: CASSQFSTDTQYF. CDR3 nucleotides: TGTGCCAGCAGCCAGTTTAGCACAGATACGCAGTATTTT.

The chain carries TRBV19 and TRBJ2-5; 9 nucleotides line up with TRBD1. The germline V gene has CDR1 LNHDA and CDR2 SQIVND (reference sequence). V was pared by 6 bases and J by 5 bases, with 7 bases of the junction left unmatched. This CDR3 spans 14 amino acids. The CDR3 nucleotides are TGTGCCAGTAGGCCCCGGACAGGGGTTGAGACCCAGTACTTC. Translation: CASRPRTGVETQYF.

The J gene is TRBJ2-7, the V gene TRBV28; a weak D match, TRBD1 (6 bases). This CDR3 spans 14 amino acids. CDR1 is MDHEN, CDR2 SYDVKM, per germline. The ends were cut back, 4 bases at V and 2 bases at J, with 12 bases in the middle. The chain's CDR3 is CASSSHREPYEQYF. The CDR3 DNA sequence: TGTGCCAGCAGTTCACACAGGGAACCCTACGAGCAGTACTTC.

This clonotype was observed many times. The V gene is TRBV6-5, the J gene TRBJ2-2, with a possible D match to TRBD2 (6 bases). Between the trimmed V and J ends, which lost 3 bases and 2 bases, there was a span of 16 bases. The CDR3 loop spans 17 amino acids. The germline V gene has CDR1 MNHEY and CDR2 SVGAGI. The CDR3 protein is CASSYLDRDFNTGELFF. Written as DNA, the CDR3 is TGTGCCAGCAGTTATTTGGACCGGGACTTTAACACCGGGGAGCTGTTTTTT.

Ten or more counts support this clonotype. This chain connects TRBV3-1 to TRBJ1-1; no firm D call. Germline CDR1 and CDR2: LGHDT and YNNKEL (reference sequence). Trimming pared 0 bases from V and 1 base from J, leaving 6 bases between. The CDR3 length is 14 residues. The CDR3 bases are TGTGCCAGCAGCCAAGACCCGGGGAACACTGAAGCTTTCTTT. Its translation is CASSQDPGNTEAFF.

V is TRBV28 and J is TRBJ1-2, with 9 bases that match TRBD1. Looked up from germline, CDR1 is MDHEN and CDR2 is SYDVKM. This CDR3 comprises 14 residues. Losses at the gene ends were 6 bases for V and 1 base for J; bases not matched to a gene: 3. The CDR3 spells CASRTGGGNYGYTF. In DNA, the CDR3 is TGTGCCAGCAGAACAGGGGGCGGTAACTATGGCTACACCTTC.